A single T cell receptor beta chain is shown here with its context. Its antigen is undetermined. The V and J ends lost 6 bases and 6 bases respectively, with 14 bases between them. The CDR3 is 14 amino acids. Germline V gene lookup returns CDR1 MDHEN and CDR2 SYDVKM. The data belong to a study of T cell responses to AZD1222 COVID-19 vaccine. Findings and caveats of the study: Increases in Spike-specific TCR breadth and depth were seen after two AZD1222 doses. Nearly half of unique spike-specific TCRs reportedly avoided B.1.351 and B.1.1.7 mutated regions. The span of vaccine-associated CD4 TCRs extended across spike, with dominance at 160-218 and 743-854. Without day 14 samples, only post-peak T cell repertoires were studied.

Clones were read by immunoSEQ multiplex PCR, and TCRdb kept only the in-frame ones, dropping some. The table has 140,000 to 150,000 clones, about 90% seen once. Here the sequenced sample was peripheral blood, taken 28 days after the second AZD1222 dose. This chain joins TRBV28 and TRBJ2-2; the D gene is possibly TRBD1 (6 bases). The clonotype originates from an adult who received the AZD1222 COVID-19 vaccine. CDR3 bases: TGTGCCAGCAGGGATGGAACAGGGTCCGGGGAGCTGTTTTTT. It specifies CASRDGTGSGELFF.